This T cell receptor (beta chain) is drawn from a study of blood T cell repertoires in COVID-19. This CDR3 is 13 amino acids long. Trimming removed 4 bases from V and 7 bases from J, with 13 bases in between. Germline lookup yields CDR1 LGHDT and CDR2 YNNKEL (reference sequence). Clones were read by immunoSEQ multiplex PCR, and TCRdb kept only the in-frame ones, dropping some. The sample includes some 320,000 clones, around 86% seen only once; the top ten take about 5%. Sequencing input: PBMCs or T cells enriched from blood (not recorded which). This chain uses TRBV3-1 (or the pseudogene TRBV3-2) with TRBJ1-2; D unresolved. This receptor was identified in a man in his 60s who had recovered from COVID-19. Here the CDR3 reads CASSPVSSSGYTF. The DNA of the CDR3 is TGTGCCAGCAGCCCGGTATCGAGTTCTGGCTACACCTTC.